The 8 T cell receptor beta chains in this list originate from one sample, sequenced in a study of memory CD4+ T cells and cytomegalovirus serostatus. Sequenced by immunoSEQ multiplex PCR; TCRdb stores in-frame clones only, minus some. Among about 31,000 clones listed, under 80% were seen once. The sort gate was single viable CD3+CD4+CD8-CD45RO+ cells for memory CD4+ T cells. Sequenced input: memory CD4+ T cells from blood. The source is an adult in good health and CMV-seronegative. Some clones in this sample may be carry-over from other donors' samples.

V and J are TRBV9 and TRBJ2-3, with 8 bases matching TRBD2. Germline-derived CDR1 and CDR2 are SGDLS and YYNGEE. The CDR3 has 15 residues. V was clipped by 4 bases and J by 4 bases; unmatched bases: 8. Here the CDR3 DNA reads TGTGCCAGCAGCTCCCACGGGGGGGCGGCAGATACGCAGTATTTT. Its protein product is CASSSHGGAADTQYF.

This clone is termed medium-sized. The chain is built from TRBV28 and TRBJ1-5; the D is unclear. The CDR3 covers 12 residues. Germline V gives CDR1 MDHEN, CDR2 SYDVKM. V lost 6 bases and J 4 bases, leaving 7 bases between the germline ends. The CDR3 sequence: CASRVLNQPQHF. CDR3 DNA sequence: TGTGCCAGCAGGGTTCTGAATCAGCCCCAGCATTTT.

The chain employs TRBV18 and TRBJ2-3; TRBD2 agrees at 8 bases. After removal of 3 bases from V and 2 bases from J, the junction contained 1 base not matched to a gene. CDR1 KGHSH and CDR2 LQKENI come from the germline V gene. The CDR3 runs to 14 residues. This CDR3 is CASSPGLATDTQYF. The CDR3 DNA is TGTGCCAGCTCACCCGGACTAGCCACAGATACGCAGTATTTT.

Within the sample, this clone is medium-sized. This chain connects TRBV6-4 to TRBJ2-5, with 8 bases identical to TRBD2. With 2 bases clipped from V and 4 bases from J, the junction kept 15 bases outside the gene matches. From germline, CDR1 is MRHNA and CDR2 SNTAGT. This CDR3 has 18 residues. Here the CDR3 DNA reads TGTGCCAGCAGTGACACTACGACCCTCTGCGGGGGGCGAGAGACCCAGTACTTC. Translated: CASSDTTTLCGGRETQYF.

The genes are TRBV27 and TRBJ1-2; 7 bases are shared with TRBD1. The CDR3 is 14 amino acids. Germline loops: CDR1 MNHEY, CDR2 SMNVEV (reference sequence). The V gene end was trimmed by 7 bases and the J gene end by 6 bases; junction bases not matched to a gene: 11. This CDR3 is CASTTSGGVHGYTF. The CDR3 nucleotides read TGTGCCAGCACGACTTCAGGGGGAGTCCATGGCTACACCTTC.

The chain couples TRBV19 to TRBJ1-5, with D hard to call. The CDR3 consists of 14 residues. Trimming pared 9 bases from V and 2 bases from J, leaving 14 bases between. CDR1 is LNHDA and CDR2 is SQIVND in the germline V gene (reference sequence). CDR3 region: CASSRSSGNQPQHF. As DNA, the CDR3 is TGTGCCAGCTCGCGGTCGTCGGGCAATCAGCCCCAGCATTTT.

The chain employs TRBV5-1 and TRBJ2-2; D uncertain. The V and J ends lost 5 bases and 1 base respectively, with 12 bases between them. CDR1 SGHRS and CDR2 YFSETQ come from the germline V gene. This CDR3 is 15 amino acids long. For the CDR3, the DNA is TGCGCCAGCAGTTATGACTTGCGGAACACCGGGGAGCTGTTTTTT. Translating gives CASSYDLRNTGELFF.

In its sample, this clone was seen a few times. The V and J genes are TRBV21-1 and TRBJ1-6. TRBV21-1 is assigned pseudogene status. CDR3 length equals 17 residues. The DNA for the CDR3 is TGTGCCAGCAGCAAAAGTGGGGGGTGCAGAGGCTACTCACCCCTCCACTTT. It specifies CASSKSGGCRGYSPLHF.